The 10 T cell receptor beta chains below come from one sample, sequenced in a study of cytomegalovirus exposure and HLA in healthy donors. The PCR ran on 60 Vbeta and 13 Jbeta primers. Clones were sequenced by immunoSEQ multiplex PCR, and TCRdb holds only the in-frame ones, with some missing. The sample lists 120,000 or so clones, over 8.5% occurring once. Sample: PBMCs. These receptor sequences come from a middle-aged woman in good health and CMV-seropositive.

This clone showed up just a few times. In nucleotides, the CDR3 is TGTGCCAGCCAGAACGCGGGGGACGAGACCCAGTACTTC. This codes for CASQNAGDETQYF. The chain is built from TRBV2 and TRBJ2-5; 7 bases fit TRBD2. Germline CDR1 is SNHLY and CDR2 is FYNNEI. The trim removed 8 bases at V and 5 bases at J, leaving 8 bases unmatched. The CDR3 contains 13 residues.

A few counts support this clone. The CDR3 is CASSEMRMRLGQLVGGNTEAFF. For the CDR3, the DNA is TGTGCCAGCAGTGAAATGCGAATGAGGCTCGGCCAGTTAGTTGGCGGGAACACTGAAGCTTTCTTT. The genes are TRBV2 and TRBJ1-1; D unclear. Germline lookup yields CDR1 SNHLY and CDR2 FYNNEI. V lost 2 bases and J lost 1, with 32 bases in between. The length of the CDR3 is 22 residues.

This clone was seen more than once but under ten times. J is TRBJ2-7 and V is TRBV29-1; 12 bases line up with TRBD1. In germline, CDR1 is SQVTM, CDR2 ANQGSEA. V trimming: 0 bases; J trimming: 5 bases; junction bases outside the gene matches: 8. The length of the CDR3 is 16 residues. CDR3: CSVEDRQGQGAHEQYF. The CDR3 nucleotides are TGCAGCGTTGAAGACCGGCAGGGACAGGGGGCCCACGAGCAGTACTTC.

The chain combines TRBV9 with TRBJ1-1; tentative D call: TRBD1 (5 bases). The germline CDR1 and CDR2 sequences are SGDLS and YYNGEE. V was pared by 0 bases and J by 0 bases, with 18 bases between. This CDR3 contains 18 residues. The CDR3 region is CASSVGQGFGRMNTEAFF. CDR3 bases: TGTGCCAGCAGCGTAGGTCAGGGATTTGGGCGGATGAACACTGAAGCTTTCTTT.

This clone has only a few counts. V gene TRBV19 combines with J gene TRBJ2-3, with TRBD1 identical over 8 bases. CDR1 and CDR2 from the germline V gene are LNHDA and SQIVND (reference sequence). Germline trimming cut 4 bases from V and 2 bases from J; bases unmatched to any gene: 2. The CDR3 totals 14 residues. The chain's CDR3 is CASSTTGDTDTQYF. Here the CDR3 DNA reads TGTGCCAGTAGTACGACAGGGGACACAGATACGCAGTATTTT.

The chain is built from TRBV28 and TRBJ2-7, with 9 nucleotides matching TRBD1. CDR1 and CDR2 from the germline V gene are MDHEN and SYDVKM. Trimming took 5 bases from V and 6 from J; bases not matched to a gene: 2. The CDR3 runs to 12 residues. This chain's CDR3 is CASSQQGAEQYF. The CDR3, as DNA: TGTGCCAGCAGTCAACAGGGGGCCGAGCAGTACTTC.

The rearrangement links TRBV30 to TRBJ1-2, with TRBD1 identical over 10 bases. Germline CDR1 and CDR2: GTSNPN and SVGIG (reference sequence). This CDR3 spans 15 amino acids. The V and J ends lost 6 bases and 4 bases, in that order; junction bases with no gene match: 11. The CDR3 DNA sequence: TGTGCCTGCTTCATCCGGACAGGGGGTCCCTATGGCTACACCTTC. Translation: CACFIRTGGPYGYTF.

For the CDR3, the DNA is TGTGCCAGTAGTATAGCGCTTGGGGCAAGGGGGTCGCCTGAAGCTTTCTTT. Encoded protein: CASSIALGARGSPEAFF. The chain has TRBV19 and TRBJ1-1; D may be TRBD1 (6 bases). CDR1 and CDR2 (germline): LNHDA, SQIVND (reference sequence). This CDR3 region has 17 residues. V gave up 1 base and J gave up 6 bases, with 21 bases separating them.

This rearrangement joins TRBV7-9 to TRBJ2-5; possibly TRBD2 for D (5 bases). V lost 2 bases and J lost 3, with 10 bases in between. The germline V gene has CDR1 SEHNR and CDR2 FQNEAQ (reference sequence). The CDR3 runs 14 residues. Here the CDR3 reads CASSLLLVEETQYF. In DNA, the CDR3 is TGTGCCAGCAGCTTATTACTAGTCGAAGAGACCCAGTACTTC.

The chain employs TRBV6-1 and TRBJ2-5, with TRBD1 as a possible D gene (5 bases). Trimming left V 4 bases short and J 1 base short, with 13 bases between. In germline, CDR1 is MNHNS, CDR2 SASEGT. The CDR3 spans 15 residues. CDR3 sequence reads: CASSGPRALQETQYF. The DNA for the CDR3 is TGTGCCAGCAGTGGGCCCAGGGCTCTCCAAGAGACCCAGTACTTC.